This record covers a single TCR beta chain. The antigen is not known. The data originate from a study of CD8 T cells in Susac syndrome. Study results and caveats: The study acknowledged a relatively small number of individuals in its TCR sequencing and HLA analysis.

Random hexamers were used to reverse transcribe an amount of roughly 0.45 to 1 ug RNA. With immunoSEQ multiplex PCR, TCR beta CDR3 was amplified across 54 Vbeta and 13 Jbeta. Each CDR3 protein is one row after TCRdb ran MiXCR on the immunoSEQ multiplex PCR reads. The data contain approximately 130,000 distinct CDR3 sequences, 94% of them singletons. CDR3 length: 12 amino acids. V was shortened by 1 base and J by 7 bases, with 6 bases between the two germline ends. Germline CDR1 is LGHDT and CDR2 is YNNKEL (reference sequence). This clonotype was sampled from a human donor in good health. Sequencing input: CD4+ T cells from PBMCs. V and J are TRBV3-1 and TRBJ2-3; D is unresolved. CDR3 loop: CASSQAQNTQYF. CDR3 nucleotide sequence: TGTGCCAGCAGCCAAGCCCAAAATACGCAGTATTTT.